The rows below give T cell receptor beta chains drawn from one sample of a study of CXCR3-negative and CXCR3-positive naive CD8 T cells. TCRdb reworked the 5' RACE reads into one entry per CDR3 protein, no DNA. This sample contains about 150,000 distinct CDR3 sequences. Sample: naive CXCR3+ CD8+ T cells from blood. Receptor source: a human donor in good health. Some clones in this sample may be carry-over from other donors' samples. Each CDR3 is given with its conserved first and last residue.

j_gene: TRBJ2-7; v_gene: TRBV6-6; CDR3aa: CASSYSAGGPHEQYF
j_gene: TRBJ2-1; v_gene: TRBV7-6; CDR3aa: CASSSGTNYNEQFF
j_gene: TRBJ2-7; v_gene: TRBV12-3/TRBV12-4; CDR3aa: CASTLGPNEQYF
j_gene: TRBJ2-7; v_gene: TRBV7-3; CDR3aa: CASSRDGGAYEQYF
j_gene: TRBJ1-2; v_gene: TRBV28; CDR3aa: CASTSVRHPNYGYTF
j_gene: TRBJ2-7; v_gene: TRBV12-3/TRBV12-4; CDR3aa: CASSFTYYEQYF
j_gene: TRBJ2-7; v_gene: TRBV10-3; CDR3aa: CAISSGTSGSYEQYF
j_gene: TRBJ2-7; v_gene: TRBV27; CDR3aa: CASSSGPAWGYEQYF
j_gene: TRBJ1-1; v_gene: TRBV7-3; CDR3aa: CASSPYPQNTEAFF
j_gene: TRBJ1-1; v_gene: TRBV14; CDR3aa: CASSQGGGTAEAFF
j_gene: TRBJ2-3; v_gene: TRBV2; CDR3aa: CASSGLVSSTDTQYF
j_gene: TRBJ2-7; v_gene: TRBV7-9; CDR3aa: CASSPRTAYEQYF
j_gene: TRBJ1-1; v_gene: TRBV9; CDR3aa: CASSVVGGWTEAFF
j_gene: TRBJ2-7; v_gene: TRBV7-9; CDR3aa: CASSYTGEEQYF
j_gene: TRBJ2-1; v_gene: TRBV6-5; CDR3aa: CASSYSASGEQFF
j_gene: TRBJ2-5; v_gene: TRBV20-1; CDR3aa: CSARPWDNQETQYF
j_gene: TRBJ2-3; v_gene: TRBV7-8; CDR3aa: CASSLVRLAADTQYF
j_gene: TRBJ2-1; v_gene: TRBV29-1; CDR3aa: CSVTLADTYNEQFF
j_gene: TRBJ2-1; v_gene: TRBV30; CDR3aa: CAWSGSSGGLYNEQFF
j_gene: TRBJ2-1; v_gene: TRBV27; CDR3aa: CASSLGAGGVYNEQFF
j_gene: TRBJ2-7; v_gene: TRBV28; CDR3aa: CASSLSATSVFEQYF
j_gene: TRBJ2-1; v_gene: TRBV29-1; CDR3aa: CSAGLRPGKNEQFF
j_gene: TRBJ2-3; v_gene: TRBV28; CDR3aa: CASSSMTSGITDTQYF
j_gene: TRBJ2-7; v_gene: TRBV28; CDR3aa: CASSLRRLGVYEQYF
j_gene: TRBJ2-1; v_gene: TRBV3-1; CDR3aa: CASSQDLAGLTYNEQFF
j_gene: TRBJ2-2; v_gene: TRBV11-2; CDR3aa: CASRTIRDSTGELFF
j_gene: TRBJ2-7; v_gene: TRBV4-1; CDR3aa: CASSQGDRAAYEQYF
j_gene: TRBJ2-7; v_gene: TRBV19; CDR3aa: CASSIVLQSPYEQYF
j_gene: TRBJ2-7; v_gene: TRBV28; CDR3aa: CASSPAFEGPYEQYF
j_gene: TRBJ1-1; v_gene: TRBV7-9; CDR3aa: CASSLASGQGVTEAFF
j_gene: TRBJ1-5; v_gene: TRBV3-1; CDR3aa: CASSQDPRAQWPQHF
j_gene: TRBJ2-5; v_gene: TRBV20-1; CDR3aa: CSARSTGARETQYF
j_gene: TRBJ2-1; v_gene: TRBV5-4; CDR3aa: CASSFRGRTYNEQFF
j_gene: TRBJ2-3; v_gene: TRBV7-6; CDR3aa: CASRDGTGVTQYF
j_gene: TRBJ2-1; v_gene: TRBV4-3; CDR3aa: CASSPGTGDYNEQFF
j_gene: TRBJ2-1; v_gene: TRBV29-1; CDR3aa: CSVEALLARNEQFF
j_gene: TRBJ2-5; v_gene: TRBV4-3; CDR3aa: CASSQGLGETQYF
j_gene: TRBJ2-7; v_gene: TRBV7-9; CDR3aa: CASSLVAQGLWNEQYF